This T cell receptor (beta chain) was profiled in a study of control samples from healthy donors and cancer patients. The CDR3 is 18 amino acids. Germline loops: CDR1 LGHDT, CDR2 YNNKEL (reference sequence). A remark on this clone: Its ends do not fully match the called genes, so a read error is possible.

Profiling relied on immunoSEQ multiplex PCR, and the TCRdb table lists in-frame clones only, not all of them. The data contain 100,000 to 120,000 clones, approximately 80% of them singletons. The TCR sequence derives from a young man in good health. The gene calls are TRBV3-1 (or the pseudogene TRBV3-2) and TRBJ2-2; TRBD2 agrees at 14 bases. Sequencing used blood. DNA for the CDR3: TGTGCCAGCAGCCGGCGGACTAGCGGGGGGACGAACACCGAGGAGCTGTTTTTT. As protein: CASSRRTSGGTNTEELFF.